The 32 T cell receptor beta chains listed next were all sequenced from one sample in a study of shared clonotypes between healthy human individuals. This table comes from immunoSEQ multiplex PCR, and its TCRdb copy is limited to in-frame clones, with some not included. The table lists over a million clones, around 78% of them singletons, with 0.5% to 0.65% in the top ten. Sequencing was done on a sample of memory CD4+ T cells from PBMCs. Subset defined: CD45RA-negative fraction. These receptors came from a man aged 18-30 years in good health. Some clones in this sample may be carry-over from other donors' samples.

The chain uses TRBV28 and TRBJ1-1; D gene ambiguous. Per the germline V gene, CDR1 is MDHEN and CDR2 is SYDVKM. V was cut by 2 bases and J by 5 bases, with 12 bases left in between. This CDR3 is 14 amino acids long. Written as DNA, the CDR3 is TGTGCCAGCAGTTTAAGAGCAGGTTGGACTGAAGCTTTCTTT. It specifies CASSLRAGWTEAFF.

This clone appeared once. V and J are TRBV5-8 and TRBJ2-4; D gene ambiguous. V was clipped by 1 base and J by 5 bases, with 7 bases between them. From germline, CDR1 is SGHTS and CDR2 YDEGEE. The CDR3 totals 13 residues. The CDR3 here is CASSLRGENIQYF. CDR3 DNA sequence: TGTGCCAGCAGCTTGCGCGGAGAAAACATTCAGTACTTC.

This chain connects TRBV15 to TRBJ2-1; 10 bases map to TRBD2. Germline values: CDR1 LNHNV, CDR2 YYDKDF (reference sequence). The trim removed 0 bases at V and 4 bases at J, leaving 3 bases unmatched. The CDR3 spans 16 residues. The CDR3: CATSRDLAGAYNEQFF. As DNA, the CDR3 is TGTGCCACCAGCAGAGATCTAGCGGGAGCTTACAATGAGCAGTTCTTC.

The chain employs TRBV4-1 and TRBJ1-4; D ambiguous. V was clipped by 2 bases and J by 5 bases, with 15 bases between them. The germline V gene has CDR1 MGHRA and CDR2 YSYEKL. The CDR3 has 16 amino acids. CDR3: CASSQPDRDFNEKLFF. CDR3 DNA: TGCGCCAGCAGCCAACCAGACCGGGATTTCAATGAAAAACTGTTTTTT.

The V call is TRBV6-6, the J call TRBJ1-5, with a possible D match to TRBD1 (5 bases). Germline V gene lookup returns CDR1 MNHNY and CDR2 SVGAGI (reference sequence). V was trimmed by 7 bases and J by 0 bases, leaving 16 bases between them. The CDR3 length is 16 residues. The DNA of the CDR3 is TGTGCCAGCATGTCGGGCCCAGGGCGTAGCAATCAGCCCCAGCATTTT. It yields the protein CASMSGPGRSNQPQHF.

A remark on this clone: Other nucleotide sequences from this sample produce the same CDR3. V usage is TRBV5-1 and J usage is TRBJ2-1; the D is unclear. There are 15 residues in the CDR3. The germline CDR1 and CDR2 sequences are SGHRS and YFSETQ. V was shortened by 3 bases and J by 0 bases, with 10 bases between the two germline ends. CDR3 nucleotides: TGCGCCAGCAGCTGGACGGAGAGCTCCTACAATGAGCAGTTCTTC. Translated: CASSWTESSYNEQFF. Full variable domain (remainder filled in from reference TRBV5-1 and TRBJ2-1): KAGVTQTPRYLIKTRGQQVTLSCSPISGHRSVSWYQQTPGQGLQFLFEYFSETQRNKGNFPGRFSGRQFSNSRSEMNVSTLELGDSALYLCASSWTESSYNEQFFGPGTRLTVL.

The genes are TRBV28 and TRBJ2-7; TRBD2 aligns across 8 bases. From germline, CDR1 is MDHEN and CDR2 SYDVKM. This CDR3 spans 16 amino acids. V trimming: 5 bases; J trimming: 0 bases; junction bases outside the gene matches: 9. The CDR3 spells CASSAYTSGSSYEQYF. The CDR3 coding sequence is TGTGCCAGCAGTGCTTACACTAGCGGAAGCTCCTACGAGCAGTACTTC.

V is TRBV15 and J is TRBJ2-3; 11 nucleotides line up with TRBD2. This CDR3 region has 20 residues. Losses at the gene ends were 3 bases for V and 0 bases for J; bases not matched to a gene: 14. Germline loops: CDR1 LNHNV, CDR2 YYDKDF (reference sequence). The DNA of the CDR3 is TGTGCCACCAGCAGTTGGAGAACGCTAGCGGGAGGAGGGAGCACAGATACGCAGTATTTT. This encodes CATSSWRTLAGGGSTDTQYF.

V and J are TRBV20-1 and TRBJ2-3; D ambiguous. The CDR3 consists of 11 residues. Per the germline V gene, CDR1 is DFQATT and CDR2 is SNEGSKA (reference sequence). The V end was cut by 2 bases, the J end by 8 bases, with 8 bases between. CDR3 nucleotides: TGCAGTGCTAGAATGGCGACTACGCAGTATTTT. Its translation is CSARMATTQYF.

In its sample, this clone was seen once. This chain connects TRBV5-6 to TRBJ2-5; D is ambiguous. Trimming left V 4 bases short and J 5 bases short, with 12 bases between. The length of the CDR3 is 13 residues. CDR1 SGHDT and CDR2 YYEEEE come from the germline V gene. The DNA for the CDR3 is TGTGCCAGCAGCGTCTCAGGTGGGGAGACCCAGTACTTC. Residues: CASSVSGGETQYF.

V usage is TRBV20-1 and J usage is TRBJ2-7, with D unclear. V lost 2 bases to trimming and J lost 3 bases, with 5 bases between them. Per germline, CDR1 DFQATT and CDR2 SNEGSKA (reference sequence). This CDR3 region has 11 residues. In nucleotides, the CDR3 is TGCAGTGCTAGAAATTACTACGAGCAGTACTTC. Its translation: CSARNYYEQYF.

The gene calls are TRBV27 and TRBJ1-5; no clear D gene. V lost 8 bases and J 1 base, leaving 12 bases between the germline ends. This CDR3 is built from 14 residues. Germline CDR1 MNHEY, CDR2 SMNVEV (reference sequence). The chain's CDR3 is CASSWRVSNQPQHF. The CDR3, as DNA: TGTGCCAGCTCTTGGAGGGTCAGCAATCAGCCCCAGCATTTT.

The count of this clone is one. The rearrangement uses TRBV2 and TRBJ2-2; TRBD2 matches at 11 bases. The V gene's germline CDR1 is SNHLY and CDR2 FYNNEI. The CDR3 consists of 14 residues. V lost 7 bases, J lost 5 bases, and 3 bases stayed unmatched. In DNA form, the CDR3 reads TGTGCCAGCAAGGGACTAGCGGATACCGGGGAGCTGTTTTTT. The encoded protein is CASKGLADTGELFF.

The J gene is TRBJ2-2, the V gene TRBV19; a possible D gene is TRBD2 (6 bases). The CDR3 consists of 16 residues. CDR1 and CDR2 from the germline V gene are LNHDA and SQIVND (reference sequence). Trimming shortened V by 3 bases and J by 2 bases, and 13 bases separated the two germline ends. The CDR3 coding sequence is TGTGCCAGTAGTATGGCCGGGACTTTCAACACCGGGGAGCTGTTTTTT. It encodes CASSMAGTFNTGELFF. The full variable domain, rest sourced from reference TRBV19 and TRBJ2-2, is DGGITQSPKYLFRKEGQNVTLSCEQNLNHDAMYWYRQDPGQGLRLIYYSQIVNDFQKGDIAEGYSVSREKKESFPLTVTSAQKNPTAFYLCASSMAGTFNTGELFFGEGSRLTVL.

The chain couples TRBV6-5 to TRBJ2-7, with 7 positions matching TRBD1. This CDR3 has 14 residues. The germline V gene encodes CDR1 MNHEY and CDR2 SVGAGI. V lost 5 bases, J lost 5 bases, and 9 bases stayed unmatched. The CDR3 DNA reads TGTGCCAGCAGTGCCGACAGGGATTTCCACGAGCAGTACTTC. Its translation: CASSADRDFHEQYF.

The count of this clone is one. The V call is TRBV5-4, the J call TRBJ1-5; D gene ambiguous. Trimming took off 4 bases at V and 3 bases at J, with 8 bases between the two ends. The CDR3 runs to 13 residues. Germline CDR1 and CDR2: SGHNT and YYREEE (reference sequence). The CDR3: CASSESFNQPQHF. DNA for the CDR3: TGTGCCAGCAGCGAAAGCTTCAATCAGCCCCAGCATTTT.

The chain combines TRBV5-1 with TRBJ1-2, with 7 nucleotides matching TRBD1. This CDR3 region has 15 residues. Germline CDR1 is SGHRS and CDR2 is YFSETQ. J was trimmed by 4 bases and V by 3 bases; bases with no gene match: 9. CDR3 sequence (DNA): TGCGCCAGCAGCTATACGACAGGGTCTAGCTATGGCTACACCTTC. Its protein is CASSYTTGSSYGYTF.

This clone was seen a handful of times. This rearrangement joins TRBV19 to TRBJ2-7; 10 positions match TRBD2. The ends lost 4 bases at V and 2 bases at J; junction bases unmatched: 2. The CDR3 is 14 residues long. Looked up from germline, CDR1 is LNHDA and CDR2 is SQIVND (reference sequence). CDR3 in amino acids: CASSTLAGPYEQYF. The CDR3 bases are TGTGCCAGTAGTACACTAGCGGGACCCTACGAGCAGTACTTC.

This clone was detected a few times. V usage is TRBV10-3 and J usage is TRBJ2-7, with TRBD1 matching over 9 bases. The CDR3 runs to 13 residues. Germline V CDR1 and CDR2: ENHRY, SYGVKD. V lost 6 bases, J lost 4 bases, and 4 bases stayed unmatched. The chain's CDR3 is CAISRDRVYEQYF. The CDR3 DNA is TGTGCCATCAGCCGGGACAGGGTATACGAGCAGTACTTC.

This chain's CDR3 is CASSRAGTRSEKLFF. DNA for the CDR3: TGTGCCAGCAGTAGGGCCGGGACTCGAAGTGAAAAACTGTTTTTT. This chain joins TRBV28 and TRBJ1-4; TRBD1 might be the D (5 bases). Trimming cost V 5 bases and J 7 bases, with 17 bases left between them. The CDR3 runs to 15 residues. Germline assignment: CDR1 MDHEN and CDR2 SYDVKM.

CDR3 amino acids: CASSLSSGSNHEQYF. The CDR3 nucleotides are TGCGCCAGCAGCTTGAGTAGCGGGAGTAACCACGAGCAGTACTTC. This sequence joins TRBV5-1 and TRBJ2-7; 9 positions match TRBD2. The CDR3 contains 15 residues. Unmatched junction bases numbered 7, after V lost 1 base and J lost 5 bases. Germline V gene data show CDR1 as SGHRS and CDR2 as YFSETQ.

The chain has TRBV9 and TRBJ2-1; TRBD2 aligns across 8 bases. The CDR3 is 13 residues long. Germline CDR1 SGDLS, CDR2 YYNGEE. V was clipped by 0 bases and J by 7 bases; unmatched bases: 0. The chain's CDR3 is CASSVAGGNEQFF. Written as DNA, the CDR3 is TGTGCCAGCAGCGTAGCGGGAGGGAATGAGCAGTTCTTC.

CDR3 protein: CATSRGNPGTGTEAFF. The CDR3 coding sequence is TGTGCCACCAGCAGAGGGAACCCAGGGACGGGCACTGAAGCTTTCTTT. This chain connects TRBV15 to TRBJ1-1; the D gene is possibly TRBD1 (5 bases). Trimming cost V 1 base and J 4 bases, with 16 bases left between them. This CDR3 contains 16 residues. Germline V CDR1 and CDR2: LNHNV, YYDKDF (reference sequence).

This clone was seen at least ten times. The chain combines TRBV5-1 with TRBJ2-7; the D is unclear. The CDR3 has 13 residues. Germline V gene lookup returns CDR1 SGHRS and CDR2 YFSETQ. Trimming took 1 base from V and 5 from J, leaving 10 bases between them. The CDR3 bases are TGCGCCAGCAGCTTGATCGGTTGGGACGAGCAGTACTTC. Protein sequence: CASSLIGWDEQYF.

The V gene is TRBV15, the J gene TRBJ2-7; 7 bases match TRBD1. Trimming removed 6 bases from V and 5 bases from J; junction bases left unmatched: 7. This CDR3 contains 13 residues. The germline V gene encodes CDR1 LNHNV and CDR2 YYDKDF (reference sequence). CDR3 in DNA: TGTGCCACCAGATTCGAGGGGGCCGACGAGCAGTACTTC. This codes for CATRFEGADEQYF.

In its sample, this clone was seen once. The J gene is TRBJ2-1, the V gene TRBV7-6, with TRBD2 identical over 7 bases. J gave up 6 bases and V 8 bases, and 1 base lay outside the gene matches. Germline values: CDR1 SGHVS, CDR2 FNYEAQ. This CDR3 contains 11 residues. CDR3 sequence: CASGGVNEQFF. CDR3 bases: TGTGCCAGCGGGGGGGTCAATGAGCAGTTCTTC.

The chain links TRBV4-1 to TRBJ1-5; TRBD1 might be the D (5 bases). Germline assignment: CDR1 MGHRA and CDR2 YSYEKL. This CDR3 is built from 16 residues. V lost 1 base and J 3 bases, leaving 13 bases between the germline ends. Here the CDR3 reads CASSQGPSGYNQPQHF. CDR3 DNA: TGCGCCAGCAGCCAAGGCCCCTCAGGGTACAATCAGCCCCAGCATTTT.

A note on this clone: A much larger clone is a single base away; this may be a read error. The V and J genes are TRBV28 and TRBJ2-6; D not resolved. CDR3 length: 16 amino acids. Germline-derived CDR1 and CDR2 are MDHEN and SYDVKM. This chain's CDR3 is CVSSSSAPGGANVLTF. CDR3 DNA sequence: TGTGTCAGCAGTTCCTCAGCCCCCGGGGGGGCCAACGTCCTGACTTTC.

This chain connects TRBV9 to TRBJ1-6, with D perhaps TRBD1 (5 bases). The V and J ends lost 3 bases and 0 bases respectively, with 16 bases between them. The CDR3 length is 18 residues. Looked up from germline, CDR1 is SGDLS and CDR2 is YYNGEE. CDR3 in DNA: TGTGCCAGCAGCGCAAGGGGAGGGGACGCCTCCTATAATTCACCCCTCCACTTT. This sequence encodes CASSARGGDASYNSPLHF.

Concerning this clone itself: This sample includes further DNA sequences coding for the same CDR3. The chain joins TRBV18 to TRBJ2-2; unclear D gene. CDR3 size: 11 residues. Germline loops: CDR1 KGHSH, CDR2 LQKENI. Trimming removed 3 bases at V and 6 bases at J, with 2 bases between. As DNA, the CDR3 is TGTGCCAGCTCACCGGCCGGGGAGCTGTTTTTT. Its protein is CASSPAGELFF.

This clone was picked up a small number of times. The chain has TRBV11-2 and TRBJ2-5, with D possibly being TRBD1 (7 bases). V lost 6 bases, J lost 4 bases, and 18 bases lay in between. This CDR3 is 15 amino acids long. Germline CDR1 reads SGHAT; CDR2 reads FQNNGV. The CDR3 loop is CASRSIRQGGETQYF. Written as DNA, the CDR3 is TGTGCCAGCAGATCCATCCGACAGGGAGGAGAGACCCAGTACTTC.

V is TRBV10-3 and J is TRBJ2-7; 10 bases align to TRBD1. This CDR3 spans 14 amino acids. Germline CDR1 reads ENHRY; CDR2 reads SYGVKD. V shed 9 bases, J shed 5 bases, and the junction held 10 bases outside the gene matches. The CDR3 loop is CAISQWDRGNEQYF. CDR3 nucleotide sequence: TGTGCCATTTCGCAGTGGGACAGGGGTAACGAGCAGTACTTC.